The T cell receptor (beta chain) under discussion was sequenced for a study of T cells and Merkel cell carcinoma outcomes. Overall study results and limits: Reportedly, T-cell repertoire with density predicts Merkel cell carcinoma outcomes.

This clone was detected a few times. Its cognate antigen is unknown. Assay: immunoSEQ multiplex PCR; the TCRdb copy retains only in-frame clones and omits some. The sample carries some 19,000 clones, around 80% recorded once. The CDR3 sequence is 19 residues long. Sequenced material: tumor tissue from Merkel cell carcinoma. The sequence derives from a human donor with Merkel cell carcinoma. The chain couples TRBV21-1 to TRBJ2-2; TRBD2, as called in the table, went unchecked against the DNA. TRBV21-1 is reported as a pseudogene. CDR3 sequence (DNA): TGTGCCAGCAGCAAAGTAAGGGCCCCCCCCGGAGGGATCACCGGGGAGCTGTTTTTT. Translating it yields CASSKVRAPPGGITGELFF.